Shown below are 8 T cell receptor beta chains from a single sample sequenced in a study of blood T cell repertoires in COVID-19. Data came from immunoSEQ multiplex PCR; TCRdb stores just in-frame clones and leaves some out. Among approximately 270,000 clones listed, 70% to 90% were seen once. Specimen: PBMCs or T cells enriched from blood (not recorded which). Receptors originate from a woman in her 30s who had recovered from COVID-19.

The J gene is TRBJ1-1, the V gene TRBV10-2, with no clear D. CDR3 size: 13 residues. Trimming took off 0 bases at V and 7 bases at J, with 9 bases between the two ends. In germline, CDR1 is WSHSY, CDR2 SAAADI. As DNA, the CDR3 is TGCGCCAGCAGTGAGTCTGAGGGCCTTGAAGCTTTCTTT. Protein: CASSESEGLEAFF.

The chain links TRBV4-2 to TRBJ2-6, with 9 bases matching TRBD1. Germline-derived CDR1 and CDR2 are LGHNA and YNFKEQ. This CDR3 has 19 residues. V lost 3 bases and J lost 0; bases outside the gene matches: 9. CDR3 amino acids: CASSHLSGTGYSGANVLTF. The CDR3, as DNA: TGTGCCAGCAGCCACCTGTCCGGGACAGGGTACTCTGGGGCCAACGTCCTGACTTTC.

This rearrangement joins TRBV5-4 to TRBJ1-6, with TRBD1 matching 7 bases. Germline V lookup: CDR1 SGHNT, CDR2 YYREEE (reference sequence). CDR3 length equals 15 residues. V trimming: 4 bases; J trimming: 5 bases; junction bases outside the gene matches: 6. The CDR3 nucleotides are TGTGCCAGCAGCAACCAGGGACAGCATAATTCACCCCTCCACTTT. Residues: CASSNQGQHNSPLHF.

The chain recombines TRBV4-1 with TRBJ1-5; D gene unclear. The CDR3 totals 17 residues. The V gene lost 0 bases and the J gene lost 1 base, with 13 bases spanning the gap. Germline assignment: CDR1 MGHRA and CDR2 YSYEKL. Written as DNA, the CDR3 is TGCGCCAGCAGCCAAGATTTCCAGGTCGAGAGCAATCAGCCCCAGCATTTT. As protein: CASSQDFQVESNQPQHF.

This rearrangement joins TRBV21-1 to TRBJ1-2. TRBV21-1 counts as a pseudogene. The CDR3 runs to 17 residues. CDR3 coding DNA: TGTGCCAGCAGCAATCTATTTCGGCCTCGAGGTAACTATGGCTACACCTTC. As protein: CASSNLFRPRGNYGYTF.

The V gene is TRBV2, the J gene TRBJ1-5, with a possible D match to TRBD1 (5 bases). The germline V gene has CDR1 SNHLY and CDR2 FYNNEI. Trimming pared 3 bases from V and 6 bases from J, leaving 9 bases between. This CDR3 comprises 13 residues. The CDR3 spells CASSDKGPQPQHF. The CDR3 DNA sequence: TGTGCCAGCAGTGATAAGGGGCCTCAGCCCCAGCATTTT.

This clone was found once. The chain recombines TRBV27 with TRBJ1-2, with D uncertain. Germline V gives CDR1 MNHEY, CDR2 SMNVEV (reference sequence). V was cut by 6 bases and J by 2 bases, with 10 bases left in between. The length of the CDR3 is 13 residues. The CDR3 DNA reads as TGTGCCAGCAGCCCCCCGGGGAACTATGGCTACACCTTC. Protein: CASSPPGNYGYTF.

V usage is TRBV27 and J usage is TRBJ2-1; a weak D match, TRBD2 (5 bases). With 2 bases removed from V and 9 bases from J, the gap between germline ends came to 8 bases. The germline CDR1 and CDR2 sequences are MNHEY and SMNVEV (reference sequence). The length of the CDR3 is 12 residues. The CDR3 region is CASSLGGGEQFF. The CDR3 DNA follows: TGTGCCAGCAGTTTAGGAGGCGGTGAGCAGTTCTTC.